Listed below are T cell receptor beta chains from one sample, sequenced in a study of OX40 agonist ivuxolimab in advanced cancers. Assay used: immunoSEQ multiplex PCR; TCRdb lists only in-frame clones, some missing. The repertoire consists of approximately 70,000 clones, with roughly 84% occurring once and the leading ten covering over 5%. The sample in question was CD4+ or CD8+ T cells sorted from blood, obtained in a trial of the OX40 agonist ivuxolimab. These receptors originate from an adult with an advanced solid tumor such as melanoma, head and neck, liver or kidney cancer. Each CDR3 is given with its conserved first and last residue. Each record gives: J gene, clone size, D gene, V gene, CDR3 DNA, CDR3 protein. D genes are given only for firm matches. Not all rows give a size; the values are once, few, many and, for expanded clones, a class.

TRBJ1-5,NA,TRBD1,TRBV7-8,TGTGCCAGCAGCTTTGACAGGGATCAGCCCCAGCATTTT,CASSFDRDQPQHF
TRBJ2-2,NA,NA,TRBV6-6,TGTGCCAGCAGTTCATCCACCGGGGAGCTGTTTTTT,CASSSSTGELFF
TRBJ2-7,NA,NA,TRBV5-5,TGTGCCAGCAGCTTGGGGACCGCAACCTACGAGCAGTACTTC,CASSLGTATYEQYF
TRBJ2-5,NA,TRBD2,TRBV7-9,TGTGCCAGCAGCGGGGGGCTAGCGGGGTCAGAGACCCAGTACTTC,CASSGGLAGSETQYF
TRBJ2-1,NA,TRBD1,TRBV15,TGTGCCACCAGCAACACAGCCCAGGGGGCATCCTACAATGAGCAGTTCTTC,CATSNTAQGASYNEQFF
TRBJ1-2,NA,NA,TRBV18,TGTGCCAGCTCACCCGCGGCGGACCCTAATGGCTACACCTTC,CASSPAADPNGYTF
TRBJ2-2,NA,TRBD1,TRBV19,TGTGCCAGCCGGGACAGGGCAACCGGGGAGCTGTTTTTT,CASRDRATGELFF
TRBJ1-1,NA,NA,TRBV7-3,TGTGCCAGCAGCGAATTCAAGAACACTGAAGCTTTCTTT,CASSEFKNTEAFF
TRBJ2-5,NA,NA,TRBV6-5,TGTGCCAGCAGGCTACACAGGATCCTGAAAGAGACCCAGTACTTC,CASRLHRILKETQYF
TRBJ1-3,NA,NA,TRBV28,TGTGCCAGCAGTGCGTCCCCGACGGCCGGATGGGACACCATATATTTT,CASSASPTAGWDTIYF
TRBJ1-1,NA,NA,TRBV7-3,TGTGCCAGCAGCTTGACAGGCCCGAACACTGAAGCTTTCTTT,CASSLTGPNTEAFF
TRBJ2-5,NA,NA,TRBV15,TGTGCCACCAGCAGAGATCAAGAGACCCAGTACTTC,CATSRDQETQYF
TRBJ2-3,NA,NA,TRBV19,TGTGCCAGTAGACGGAACCTTCGTACAGATACGCAGTATTTT,CASRRNLRTDTQYF
TRBJ2-1,NA,NA,TRBV5-1,TGCGCCAGCACCCTTCAGGGCTCCTACAATGAGCAGTTCTTC,CASTLQGSYNEQFF
TRBJ2-2,once,NA,TRBV5-1,TGCGCCAGCAGCTTGCAAGGGTCGGTAACCGGGGAGCTGTTTTTT,CASSLQGSVTGELFF
TRBJ2-1,few,NA,TRBV5-1,TGCGCCAGCAGCTTGTTTGACTTAGCGGTAGGAGGCAATGAGCAGTTCTTC,CASSLFDLAVGGNEQFF
TRBJ1-1,NA,NA,TRBV19,TGTGCCACCCTGACAGAAATGAACACTGAAGCTTTCTTT,CATLTEMNTEAFF